Each of the 16 T cell receptor beta chains below was sequenced from the same sample in a study of T cell responses to AZD1222 COVID-19 vaccine. Sequencing used immunoSEQ multiplex PCR; TCRdb keeps in-frame clones, though not all of them. The sample comprises approximately 120,000 clones, around 84% of which are singletons, and about 29% rests with the top ten. Here the sequenced sample was peripheral blood, taken 28 days after the second AZD1222 dose. The source is an adult who received the AZD1222 COVID-19 vaccine.

A word on this clone: The same CDR3 can be traced to other DNA sequences in this sample. The chain combines TRBV30 with TRBJ1-5; D gene uncertain. The CDR3 is 14 residues long. Germline-derived CDR1 and CDR2 are GTSNPN and SVGIG (reference sequence). With 0 bases removed from V and 2 bases from J, the gap between germline ends came to 8 bases. The CDR3 DNA is TGTGCCTGGAGTGTAGGGAGCGGCAATCAGCCCCAGCATTTT. This sequence encodes CAWSVGSGNQPQHF.

The chain joins TRBV6-5 to TRBJ1-4; D not resolved. This CDR3 is built from 14 residues. V dropped 5 bases and J dropped 7 bases, with 14 bases sitting between them. The germline CDR1 and CDR2 sequences are MNHEY and SVGAGI. This CDR3 is CASSREGRVEKLFF. CDR3 nucleotide sequence: TGTGCCAGCAGTCGGGAGGGAAGGGTTGAAAAACTGTTTTTT.

J is TRBJ1-6 and V is TRBV20-1; D gene uncertain. The CDR3 has 10 amino acids. With 3 bases removed from V and 19 bases from J, the gap between germline ends came to 13 bases. Germline assignment: CDR1 DFQATT and CDR2 SNEGSKA (reference sequence). In nucleotides, the CDR3 is TGCAGTGCTAGTAATCCGGGCCAGCACTTT. Its protein product is CSASNPGQHF.

The genes are TRBV6-4 and TRBJ1-6; D gene ambiguous. V was pared by 4 bases and J by 7 bases, with 11 bases between. This CDR3 contains 14 residues. The germline V gene has CDR1 MRHNA and CDR2 SNTAGT. This CDR3 reads CASSVQAANSPLHF. The CDR3 DNA follows: TGTGCCAGCAGTGTTCAGGCAGCGAATTCACCCCTCCACTTT.

This rearrangement joins TRBV4-1 to TRBJ1-2; 9 positions agree with TRBD1. With V trimmed by 8 bases and J by 3 bases, 13 bases remained unmatched. The CDR3 runs to 16 residues. The germline gives CDR1 MGHRA, CDR2 YSYEKL. CDR3 DNA: TGCGCCAGCTCAGAAATCCCCCGACAGGGGGACTATGGCTACACCTTC. Translated, it gives CASSEIPRQGDYGYTF.

The gene calls are TRBV28 and TRBJ2-7; D gene unclear. V was cut by 6 bases and J by 6 bases, with 6 bases left in between. Germline CDR1 MDHEN, CDR2 SYDVKM. The CDR3 contains 10 residues. The CDR3: CASSRTEQYF. The CDR3 coding sequence is TGTGCCAGCAGCCGGACCGAGCAGTACTTC.

The rearrangement uses TRBV3-1 (or the pseudogene TRBV3-2) and TRBJ1-6; 12 nucleotides align to TRBD1. CDR3 length: 16 residues. The V gene's germline CDR1 is LGHDT and CDR2 YNNKEL (reference sequence). With V trimmed by 4 bases and J by 7 bases, 5 bases remained unmatched. CDR3 DNA: TGTGCCAGCAGCCCCCCTGGGACAGGGGGCAATTCACCCCTCCACTTT. Translated, it gives CASSPPGTGGNSPLHF.

This chain uses TRBV5-8 with TRBJ2-3; D is uncertain. V lost 2 bases and J lost 1, with 11 bases in between. Looked up from germline, CDR1 is SGHTS and CDR2 is YDEGEE. This CDR3 comprises 15 residues. CDR3 coding DNA: TGTGCCAGCAGCTTTATGGGCGTTGGCACAGATACGCAGTATTTT. Amino acid sequence: CASSFMGVGTDTQYF.

This clone appeared a single time. The chain links TRBV9 to TRBJ1-2, with 9 positions matching TRBD1. Germline CDR1 reads SGDLS; CDR2 reads YYNGEE. The trim removed 6 bases at V and 4 bases at J, leaving 10 bases unmatched. The CDR3 is 15 amino acids. The CDR3 reads CASNPGTGTPYGYTF. CDR3 in DNA: TGTGCCAGCAACCCTGGGACAGGGACCCCCTATGGCTACACCTTC. Supplemented by reference TRBV9 and TRBJ1-2, the full variable domain reads DSGVTQTPKHLITATGQRVTLRCSPRSGDLSVYWYQQSLDQGLQFLIQYYNGEERAKGNILERFSAQQFPDLHSELNLSSLELGDSALYFCASNPGTGTPYGYTFGSGTRLTVV.

J is TRBJ2-1 and V is TRBV4-1; D unresolved. Germline CDR1 is MGHRA and CDR2 is YSYEKL. Deletions cut 6 bases from V and 2 bases from J, with 2 bases between. The CDR3 runs to 11 residues. The CDR3 here is CASRAYNEQFF. The CDR3 nucleotides read TGCGCCAGCAGGGCCTACAATGAGCAGTTCTTC.

The chain is built from TRBV19 and TRBJ2-7, with D uncertain. The V and J ends lost 4 bases and 1 base respectively, with 11 bases between them. CDR1 is LNHDA and CDR2 is SQIVND in the germline V gene (reference sequence). This CDR3 comprises 14 residues. CDR3 nucleotides: TGTGCCAGTAGTAGACAAGGGTTATCCTACGAGCAGTACTTC. It is translated as CASSRQGLSYEQYF.

The chain uses TRBV28 and TRBJ2-5; 9 bases are shared with TRBD1. Trimming at V came to 2 bases and at J to 3 bases, leaving 7 bases not matched to a gene. The CDR3 covers 16 residues. The V gene's germline CDR1 is MDHEN and CDR2 SYDVKM. The CDR3 protein is CASSLIGTGRKETQYF. Written as DNA, the CDR3 is TGTGCCAGCAGTTTAATCGGGACAGGGCGTAAAGAGACCCAGTACTTC.

J is TRBJ1-1 and V is TRBV5-1, with D possibly matching TRBD1 (5 bases). Trimming shortened V by 7 bases and J by 4 bases, and 17 bases separated the two germline ends. The CDR3 spans 14 residues. Germline loops: CDR1 SGHRS, CDR2 YFSETQ. The DNA of the CDR3 is TGCGCCAGCTCCGCCGGGACCTTGGGCACTGAAGCTTTCTTT. Its protein product is CASSAGTLGTEAFF.

The chain carries TRBV18 and TRBJ1-4, with D hard to call. The CDR3 consists of 13 residues. The germline gives CDR1 KGHSH, CDR2 LQKENI. Trimming stripped 6 bases from V and 6 bases from J, with 11 bases between. CDR3 in DNA: TGTGCCAGCTCCCCCCTCCCGGATGAAAAACTGTTTTTT. This gives the protein CASSPLPDEKLFF.

Comments on this clone: In the same sample, other DNA sequences code for this CDR3. The chain carries TRBV19 and TRBJ2-7, with a possible D match to TRBD2 (5 bases). CDR3 length: 14 amino acids. The V end lost 3 bases, the J end lost 2 bases, and 11 bases lay between the germline ends. Germline lookup yields CDR1 LNHDA and CDR2 SQIVND (reference sequence). This CDR3 reads CASSMGPGTYEQYF. The CDR3, as DNA: TGTGCCAGTAGTATGGGCCCGGGGACCTACGAGCAGTACTTC.

This chain connects TRBV6-4 to TRBJ2-2; 8 nucleotides line up with TRBD1. Germline V CDR1 and CDR2: MRHNA, SNTAGT. After removal of 7 bases from V and 4 bases from J, the junction contained 2 bases not matched to a gene. The CDR3 is 13 residues long. The CDR3 bases are TGTGCCAGCACGGACAGGGCCACCGGGGAGCTGTTTTTT. Its translation: CASTDRATGELFF.